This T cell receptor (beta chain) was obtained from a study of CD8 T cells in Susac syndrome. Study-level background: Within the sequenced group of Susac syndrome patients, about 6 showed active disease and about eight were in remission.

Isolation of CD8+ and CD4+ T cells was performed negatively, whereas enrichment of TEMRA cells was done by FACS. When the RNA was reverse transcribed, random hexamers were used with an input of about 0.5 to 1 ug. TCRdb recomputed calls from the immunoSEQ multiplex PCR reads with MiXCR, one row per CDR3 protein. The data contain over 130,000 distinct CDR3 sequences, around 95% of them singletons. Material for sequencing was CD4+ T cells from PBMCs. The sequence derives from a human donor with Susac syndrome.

CDR3 sequence reads: CSARGVDEQFF. The CDR3 coding sequence is TGCAGTGCTAGAGGGGTTGATGAGCAGTTCTTC. The chain carries TRBV20-1 and TRBJ2-1; D remains ambiguous. The CDR3 contains 11 residues. Germline CDR1 and CDR2: DFQATT and SNEGSKA (reference sequence). Trimming cost V 1 base and J 8 bases, with 6 bases left between them.